This T cell receptor beta chain was sequenced in a study of memory CD4+ T cells and cytomegalovirus serostatus. The sort gate was single viable CD3+CD4+CD8-CD45RO+ cells for memory CD4+ T cells. Clones were sequenced by immunoSEQ multiplex PCR, and TCRdb holds only the in-frame ones, with some missing. Among 35,000 to 45,000 clones listed, 75% to 85% were seen once. The CDR3 extends over 14 amino acids. The V gene lost 1 base and the J gene lost 6 bases, with 10 bases spanning the gap. The V gene's germline CDR1 is LNHDA and CDR2 SQIVND (reference sequence). This TCR was sampled from an adult in good health and CMV-seronegative. The J gene is TRBJ1-5, the V gene TRBV19, with D possibly being TRBD1 (6 bases). Sequencing was carried out using memory CD4+ T cells from blood. Here the CDR3 DNA reads TGTGCCAGTAGTATAGGGGGGCAGGGTCAGCCCCAGCATTTT. Amino acid sequence: CASSIGGQGQPQHF.